Listed below are T cell receptor beta chains from one sample, sequenced in a study of blood T cell repertoires in COVID-19. The data were produced by immunoSEQ multiplex PCR, yet TCRdb's version contains in-frame clones alone and is incomplete. There are some 66,000 clones in the sample; 85% to 90% occur only once, and 6.9% lies in the top ten. Source material: peripheral blood. These receptors were taken from a man in his fifties with active COVID-19. CDR3s include the opening cysteine and the closing phenylalanine or tryptophan. D genes are given only for firm matches. Not all rows give a size; the values are once, few, many and, for expanded clones, a class.

TRBJ2-3,12,TRBV30,NA,NA,TGTGCCTGGAGTGTACATGGCGATACGCAGTATTTT,CAWSVHGDTQYF
TRBJ1-1,11,TRBV6-2/TRBV6-3,NA,NA,TGTGCCAGCAGTTACGGGGCAACAGCTTTCTTT,CASSYGATAFF
TRBJ2-1,15,TRBV24-1,NA,TRBD1,TGTGCCACCAGTAATCCCGGGACAGGGGGCGATGAGCAGTTCTTC,CATSNPGTGGDEQFF
TRBJ2-1,17,TRBV15,NA,TRBD1,TGTGCCACCAGCCTACCCCCAGGGGGAAGCTCCTACAATGAGCAGTTCTTC,CATSLPPGGSSYNEQFF
TRBJ2-7,15,TRBV4-1,NA,TRBD1,TGCGCCAGCAGCCACCAGACAGGGGTCTTCTACGAGCAGTACTTC,CASSHQTGVFYEQYF
TRBJ2-2,14,TRBV15,NA,NA,TGTGCCACCAGCAGCCGCGGGACAGTCGGGGAGCTGTTTTTT,CATSSRGTVGELFF
TRBJ2-5,15,TRBV12-5,NA,TRBD2,TGTGCTAGTGGGCCCGGACTAGGGCAGAAAGAGACCCAGTACTTC,CASGPGLGQKETQYF
TRBJ2-5,16,TRBV9,NA,TRBD2,TGTGCCAGCAGCGCCCTGGGACTAGCGGGGTTAGAGACCCAGTACTTC,CASSALGLAGLETQYF
TRBJ2-6,17,TRBV19,NA,TRBD2,TGTGCCAGTACCGGACTCCCGGGAGGATCTGGGGCCAACGTCCTGACTTTC,CASTGLPGGSGANVLTF
TRBJ1-1,12,TRBV6-5,NA,NA,TGTGCCAGCTTACAGGTTAACACTGAAGCTTTCTTT,CASLQVNTEAFF
TRBJ1-2,14,TRBV6-6,NA,TRBD1,TGTGCCAGCAGTTTTTACAGGGGTCGCTATGGCTACACCTTC,CASSFYRGRYGYTF
TRBJ2-1,14,TRBV5-4,NA,NA,TGTGCCAGCAGCTTATACGGTTCCTACAATGAGCAGTTCTTC,CASSLYGSYNEQFF
TRBJ2-2,16,TRBV7-2,NA,TRBD2,TGTGCCAGCAGCTACGCACATGGCGGGAGCTTAGGGGAGCTGTTTTTT,CASSYAHGGSLGELFF
TRBJ2-1,15,TRBV19,few,TRBD2,TGTGCCAGTAGAATGACTAGCGTTGACTACAATGAGCAGTTCTTC,CASRMTSVDYNEQFF
TRBJ2-4,17,TRBV5-6,NA,NA,TGTGCCAGCAGCTTGAGGGACACATCCCTAGCCAAAAACATTCAGTACTTC,CASSLRDTSLAKNIQYF
TRBJ1-2,13,TRBV6-5,NA,NA,TGTGCCAGCAGTTCCAGGGGAAGGAATGGCTACACCTTC,CASSSRGRNGYTF
TRBJ2-3,15,TRBV6-4,NA,TRBD1,TGTGCCAGCAGTGACGGGACAGGGGCGGCAGATACGCAGTATTTT,CASSDGTGAADTQYF
TRBJ1-6,16,TRBV7-8,NA,NA,TGTGCCAGCAGCTTGCTAGGGGCGCGTATAACTTCACCCCTCCACTTT,CASSLLGARITSPLHF
TRBJ2-1,14,TRBV6-5,NA,TRBD1,TGTGCCAGCAGTCTCCGGGACAGGGTAAATGAGCAGTTCTTC,CASSLRDRVNEQFF
TRBJ2-7,15,TRBV11-2,NA,NA,TGTGCCAGCAGCACGCCCCCCGGACAGTCCTACGAGCAGTACTTC,CASSTPPGQSYEQYF
TRBJ2-5,15,TRBV11-2,NA,TRBD2,TGTGCCAGCAGCTTTAGCGGGGGCCAACAAGAGACCCAGTACTTC,CASSFSGGQQETQYF
TRBJ2-1,13,TRBV4-2,NA,NA,TGTGCCAGCAGCTACGGACAGCACAATGAGCAGTTCTTC,CASSYGQHNEQFF
TRBJ2-5,13,TRBV2,NA,TRBD2,TGTGCCAGCAGGGGGGGGAGGCAAGAGACCCAGTACTTC,CASRGGRQETQYF
TRBJ1-6,13,TRBV28,NA,NA,TGTGCCAGCAGCGTACAGACCAATTCACCCCTCCACTTT,CASSVQTNSPLHF
TRBJ2-2,16,TRBV12-5,NA,NA,TGTGCTAGTGGTTTCCCGAATACAGAGAACACCGGGGAGCTGTTTTTT,CASGFPNTENTGELFF
TRBJ2-7,13,TRBV7-7,NA,NA,TGTGCCAGCAGCTTAAACCACGGTTACGAGCAGTACTTC,CASSLNHGYEQYF
TRBJ1-2,13,TRBV6-5,NA,NA,TGTGCCAGCAGTCCGGACAGTAACTATGGCTACACCTTC,CASSPDSNYGYTF
TRBJ2-3,17,TRBV10-2,NA,NA,TGCGCCAGCAGTGTTGGTTTGGGAGTCGGGGGCACAGATACGCAGTATTTT,CASSVGLGVGGTDTQYF
TRBJ1-1,13,TRBV7-9,NA,TRBD1,TGTGCCAGCAGCTTAGGACAGGGTGCTGAAGCTTTCTTT,CASSLGQGAEAFF
TRBJ2-3,15,TRBV2,NA,NA,TGTGCCAGCAGTGTCCGGGAAACTAGCACAGATACGCAGTATTTT,CASSVRETSTDTQYF
TRBJ2-7,15,TRBV11-2,NA,TRBD1,TGTGCCAGCAGCCCCGGACAGGGGGTGACCTACGAGCAGTACTTC,CASSPGQGVTYEQYF
TRBJ2-3,17,TRBV4-2,NA,NA,TGTGCCAGCAGCCAAGATTGGTACTTGACTACCACAGATACGCAGTATTTT,CASSQDWYLTTTDTQYF
TRBJ2-1,19,TRBV24-1,NA,TRBD2,TGTGCCACCAGTGATGGACTAGCGGGAGGGCCAATCTATCACAATGAGCAGTTCTTC,CATSDGLAGGPIYHNEQFF
TRBJ1-2,15,TRBV15,NA,TRBD1,TGTGCCACCAGCTTTCAGACAGGGTCTAACTATGGCTACACCTTC,CATSFQTGSNYGYTF
TRBJ2-1,13,TRBV10-1,few,NA,TGCGCCAGCAGTTTTAAGCGGGACAATGAGCAGTTCTTC,CASSFKRDNEQFF
TRBJ2-1,13,TRBV19,NA,NA,TGTGCCAGTAGTATTACGGGGAGGAATGAGCAGTTCTTC,CASSITGRNEQFF
TRBJ1-1,14,TRBV5-6,NA,NA,TGTGCCAGCACCTCGAGGAGCAGGGACACTGAAGCTTTCTTT,CASTSRSRDTEAFF
TRBJ1-5,14,TRBV19,NA,NA,TGTGCCAGTAGTATAGGACAGAGCAATCAGCCCCAGCATTTT,CASSIGQSNQPQHF
TRBJ1-5,17,TRBV2,NA,TRBD1,TGTGCCATTTCCGGGACAGGGACAACAAGGAGCAATCAGCCCCAGCATTTT,CAISGTGTTRSNQPQHF
TRBJ2-7,16,TRBV5-1,NA,NA,TGCGCCAGCAGCCTCAACGACAGGTGGAGCTCCTACGAGCAGTACTTC,CASSLNDRWSSYEQYF
TRBJ2-2,18,TRBV14,NA,TRBD1,TGTGCCAGCAGCCATCCGGGACAGGGGGCCGAGAACACCGGGGAGCTGTTTTTT,CASSHPGQGAENTGELFF
TRBJ2-1,15,TRBV5-1,NA,TRBD1,TGCGCCAGCAGCTTTTCAGGGGGCCCCTACAATGAGCAGTTCTTC,CASSFSGGPYNEQFF
TRBJ2-3,15,TRBV5-1,NA,NA,TGCGCCAGCAGCTTTAATCCGGGATTCACAGATACGCAGTATTTT,CASSFNPGFTDTQYF
TRBJ1-2,14,TRBV14,NA,NA,TGTGCCAGCAGCCAAGATGCAGGGAACTATGGCTACACCTTC,CASSQDAGNYGYTF
TRBJ2-3,13,TRBV7-9,NA,NA,TGTGCCAGCAGCGTAGGGGGGCTCGATACGCAGTATTTT,CASSVGGLDTQYF
TRBJ2-3,14,TRBV18,NA,NA,TGTGCCAGCTCACTTTACTCGGGAACAGATACGCAGTATTTT,CASSLYSGTDTQYF
TRBJ2-1,15,TRBV3-1/TRBV3-2,NA,NA,TGTGCCAGCAGTTCCGGCCCCTATATAGGGGATGAGCAGTTCTTC,CASSSGPYIGDEQFF
TRBJ1-6,12,TRBV6-5,NA,NA,TGTGCCAGCAGTCGCGGTAATTCACCCCTCCACTTT,CASSRGNSPLHF
TRBJ2-3,18,TRBV5-6,once,TRBD2,TGTGCCAGCAGCTTACAGCGGGACGGAGAATCTCGTCCTCATACGCAGTATTTT,CASSLQRDGESRPHTQYF
TRBJ2-2,14,TRBV9,NA,NA,TGTGCCAGCAGCCCAAGTCAGGGTGCCGGGGAGCTGTTTTTT,CASSPSQGAGELFF
TRBJ1-1,17,TRBV5-5,NA,NA,TGTGCCAGCAGTCGTATTACGGCGACAGGCTATAACACTGAAGCTTTCTTT,CASSRITATGYNTEAFF
TRBJ2-3,20,TRBV14,once,TRBD2,TGTGCCAGCAGCCAAGATCTGTTTGGGGGGACTAGCGGGTTACCAGATACGCAGTATTTT,CASSQDLFGGTSGLPDTQYF
TRBJ1-1,16,TRBV5-1,NA,NA,TGCGCCAGCAGCTTAGGGTCGGTGGGAGCGGACACTGAAGCTTTCTTT,CASSLGSVGADTEAFF